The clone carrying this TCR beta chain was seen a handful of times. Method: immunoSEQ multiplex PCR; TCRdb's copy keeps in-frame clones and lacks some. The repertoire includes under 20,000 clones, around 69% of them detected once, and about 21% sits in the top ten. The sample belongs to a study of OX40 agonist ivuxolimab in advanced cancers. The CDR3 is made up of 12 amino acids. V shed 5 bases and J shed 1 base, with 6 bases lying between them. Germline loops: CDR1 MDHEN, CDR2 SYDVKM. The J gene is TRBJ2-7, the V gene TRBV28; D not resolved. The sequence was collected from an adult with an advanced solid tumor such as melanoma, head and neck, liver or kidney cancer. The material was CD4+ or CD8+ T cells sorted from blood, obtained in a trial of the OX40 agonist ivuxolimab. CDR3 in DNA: TGTGCCAGCAGTATGGGGTCCTACGAGCAGTACTTC. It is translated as CASSMGSYEQYF.